This paragraph covers one T cell receptor (beta chain) sequence. The specificity of this receptor is unknown. One end of the junction varies from germline; a read error may be responsible. The germline V gene (reference sequence) specifies SSHAT as CDR1 and FNYEAQ as CDR2. The CDR3 goes from the cysteine to the phenylalanine over 21 residues. This entry keeps only the CDR3 DNA: 63 bases, framed from base 1. TCR beta chain sequences were generated from genomic DNA using the immunoSEQ assay. The paper's data handling went like this. Any CDR3 sequence that did not begin with the conserved framework cysteine at position 104 was removed by hand. Clonality was calculated as one minus the normalized Shannon's Diversity Index, with values ranging from 0 (maximal diversity) to 1 (oligoclonal). To check whether a given CDR3 had different frequencies in two samples, for example brain versus blood, chi-squared comparison-of-proportions tests were used. Public clonotypes were found through immuneACCESS searches, while the VDJdb browser was used to judge similarity to known antiviral clonotypes. TCRdb took over this immuneACCESS table, retaining in-frame rearrangements with V and J assigned. Such tables are incomplete; in checked studies, under half of the missing clones stem from an unresolved V gene, and the remainder is unexplained. The V and J calls and clone size were taken over from that table, and D and trimming were inferred from the DNA. The table for this sample lists about 320,000 clones; roughly 92% of them were counted only once. The ten largest make up about 6% of the sample.

These data originate in a study of brain T cells in children with intractable seizures (dated by TCRdb to the early 2020s). Study-level background: Resected brain tissue from some 53 pediatric epilepsy surgery cases was first screened for immune gene transcripts using a NanoString immunology panel. Among the approximately twelve selected surgery cases, eight also had pre-surgery blood sequenced, leaving four with brain tissue only. Overall study outcomes, separate from this receptor: Because sequencing depth was different between pre-surgery and post-surgery blood, clones absent from the pre-surgery sample may reflect undersampling. Viral specificity was inferred solely from CDR3 sequence similarity, and the HCMV serostatus of the patients was not known.

Read against the paper, the sample's time point label means: blood from clinic visit 5 months post-surgery; TSC patient then seizure free. The surgery cases that showed the highest brain T cell transcript signatures were chosen for TCR beta chain sequencing of brain tissue, and of blood when it was available. Prior to surgery, the patients had been treated with at least one anti-epileptic drug. The TCR-sequenced patients were children whose drug-resistant epilepsy was caused by tuberous sclerosis complex, focal cortical dysplasia, Rasmussen encephalitis or hemimegalencephaly. Bulk genomic DNA was isolated from unsorted brain tissue and whole blood using the Monarch genomic DNA purification kit.

The rearrangement combines TRBV7-7 with TRBJ1-5; 9 junctional bases match TRBD1. The sequenced sample was peripheral blood, obtained 4 to 5 months after surgery. The receptor's source is a boy under three years old with tuberous sclerosis and intractable seizures. The DNA is TGTGCTAGCAGCTTCCAACGGACAGGGGCCAACAGACTATATAGCAATCAGCCCCAGCATTTT. It encodes CASSFQRTGANRLYSNQPQHF.